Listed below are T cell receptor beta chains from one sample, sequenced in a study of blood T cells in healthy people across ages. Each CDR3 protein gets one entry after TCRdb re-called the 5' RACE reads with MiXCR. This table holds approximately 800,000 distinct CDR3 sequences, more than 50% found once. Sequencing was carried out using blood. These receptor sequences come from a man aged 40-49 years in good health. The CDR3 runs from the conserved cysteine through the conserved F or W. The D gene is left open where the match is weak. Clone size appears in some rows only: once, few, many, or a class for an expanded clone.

cdr3_aa: CSASYTGTGVARTGGQPQHF
cdr3_nt: TGCAGTGCTAGCTATACCGGGACGGGGGTAGCCCGGACAGGGGGTCAGCCCCAGCATTTT
clone_size: once
v_call: TRBV20-1
j_call: TRBJ1-5
d_call: TRBD1

cdr3_aa: CASRVTGRTNTEAFF
cdr3_nt: TGTGCCAGCAGGGTCACGGGGAGGACGAACACTGAAGCTTTCTTT
clone_size: .
v_call: TRBV2
j_call: TRBJ1-1
d_call: .

cdr3_aa: CASSLLLAGGSYEQYF
cdr3_nt: TGTGCCAGCAGTTTACTACTAGCGGGCGGCTCCTACGAGCAGTACTTC
clone_size: .
v_call: TRBV28
j_call: TRBJ2-7
d_call: TRBD2

cdr3_aa: CASSYSSSGTGANVLTF
cdr3_nt: TGTGCCAGCAGTTATAGTTCTAGCGGGACTGGGGCCAACGTCCTGACTTTC
clone_size: .
v_call: TRBV6-2/TRBV6-3
j_call: TRBJ2-6
d_call: TRBD2

cdr3_aa: CASSLGYRLGGYTF
cdr3_nt: TGTGCCAGCAGCTTAGGTTACAGACTAGGAGGCTACACCTTC
clone_size: .
v_call: TRBV7-2
j_call: TRBJ1-2
d_call: .

cdr3_aa: CASRTDLDTQYF
cdr3_nt: TGTGCCAGCAGAACAGATCTAGATACGCAGTATTTT
clone_size: .
v_call: TRBV2
j_call: TRBJ2-3
d_call: .

cdr3_aa: CASSPGQSSYEQYF
cdr3_nt: TGTGCCAGCAGCCCTGGACAAAGCTCCTACGAGCAGTACTTC
clone_size: many
v_call: TRBV7-2
j_call: TRBJ2-7
d_call: .

cdr3_aa: CASRYIAGGTVSGANVLTF
cdr3_nt: TGTGCCAGCAGATATATAGCGGGAGGGACCGTCTCTGGGGCCAACGTCCTGACTTTC
clone_size: .
v_call: TRBV7-2
j_call: TRBJ2-6
d_call: TRBD2

cdr3_aa: CASSYGRLAGGNSTDTQYF
cdr3_nt: TGTGCCAGCAGTTACGGACGACTAGCGGGAGGAAATAGCACAGATACGCAGTATTTT
clone_size: .
v_call: TRBV6-2/TRBV6-3
j_call: TRBJ2-3
d_call: TRBD2

cdr3_aa: CANHGYTF
cdr3_nt: TGTGCCAACCATGGCTACACCTTC
clone_size: .
v_call: TRBV6-5
j_call: TRBJ1-2
d_call: .

cdr3_aa: CASSSGIEYSPLHF
cdr3_nt: TGTGCCAGCAGTTCCGGGATCGAATATTCACCCCTCCACTTT
clone_size: few
v_call: TRBV28
j_call: TRBJ1-6
d_call: .

cdr3_aa: CASRRSSGQGETQYF
cdr3_nt: TGTGCCAGCAGACGGTCTAGCGGGCAAGGGGAGACCCAGTACTTC
clone_size: .
v_call: TRBV2
j_call: TRBJ2-5
d_call: TRBD2

cdr3_aa: CASSPLPSGGDYNEQFF
cdr3_nt: TGTGCCAGCTCACCGCTCCCTAGCGGGGGGGATTACAATGAGCAGTTCTTC
clone_size: few
v_call: TRBV18
j_call: TRBJ2-1
d_call: TRBD2

cdr3_aa: CASSLHGSTDTQYF
cdr3_nt: TGTGCCAGCAGCTTACACGGTAGCACAGATACGCAGTATTTT
clone_size: .
v_call: TRBV7-9
j_call: TRBJ2-3
d_call: .

cdr3_aa: CASSRLLETQYF
cdr3_nt: TGTGCCAGCAGTCGGTTATTAGAGACCCAGTACTTC
clone_size: .
v_call: TRBV25-1
j_call: TRBJ2-5
d_call: .

cdr3_aa: CASSFRQGGYNEQFF
cdr3_nt: TGTGCCAGCAGTTTCCGGCAGGGCGGGTACAATGAGCAGTTCTTC
clone_size: .
v_call: TRBV12-3/TRBV12-4
j_call: TRBJ2-1
d_call: .

cdr3_aa: CAISRQGLNEKLFF
cdr3_nt: TGTGCCATCAGCCGACAAGGGCTAAATGAAAAACTGTTTTTT
clone_size: few
v_call: TRBV10-3
j_call: TRBJ1-4
d_call: .

cdr3_aa: CSLRTRLSYNEQFF
cdr3_nt: TGCAGCCTGCGGACTCGACTCTCCTACAATGAGCAGTTCTTC
clone_size: .
v_call: TRBV29-1
j_call: TRBJ2-1
d_call: .

cdr3_aa: CASSQGPTGGARTNYGYTF
cdr3_nt: TGCGCCAGCAGCCAAGGCCCCACGGGGGGCGCAAGGACTAACTATGGCTACACCTTC
clone_size: .
v_call: TRBV4-1
j_call: TRBJ1-2
d_call: .

cdr3_aa: CASSLRQWGDTQYF
cdr3_nt: TGTGCCAGCAGTTTGAGGCAGTGGGGAGATACGCAGTATTTT
clone_size: .
v_call: TRBV12-3/TRBV12-4
j_call: TRBJ2-3
d_call: .

cdr3_aa: CASSTLGYEQFF
cdr3_nt: TGTGCCAGCAGCACTCTTGGGTATGAGCAGTTCTTC
clone_size: .
v_call: TRBV6-6
j_call: TRBJ2-1
d_call: .

cdr3_aa: CSARDGGVYQPQHF
cdr3_nt: TGCAGTGCTAGAGATGGGGGCGTTTATCAGCCCCAGCATTTT
clone_size: few
v_call: TRBV20-1
j_call: TRBJ1-5
d_call: .

cdr3_aa: CASSPKDRGRPFGANVLTF
cdr3_nt: TGTGCCAGCAGCCCAAAGGACAGGGGGCGCCCCTTTGGGGCCAACGTCCTGACTTTC
clone_size: many
v_call: TRBV7-3
j_call: TRBJ2-6
d_call: TRBD1

cdr3_aa: CSVQDSGKEKLFF
cdr3_nt: TGCAGCGTTCAAGACAGTGGAAAAGAAAAACTGTTTTTT
clone_size: .
v_call: TRBV29-1
j_call: TRBJ1-4
d_call: .

cdr3_aa: CASSLGDRPPYEQYF
cdr3_nt: TGTGCCAGCAGTTTAGGGGACAGGCCACCCTACGAGCAGTACTTC
clone_size: few
v_call: TRBV27
j_call: TRBJ2-7
d_call: TRBD1

cdr3_aa: CASSLRQGWNGYTF
cdr3_nt: TGTGCCAGCAGTTTAAGACAGGGCTGGAATGGCTACACCTTC
clone_size: .
v_call: TRBV28
j_call: TRBJ1-2
d_call: TRBD1

cdr3_aa: CASSPIVVASGNSSAYNEQFF
cdr3_nt: TGTGCCAGCAGCCCCATAGTGGTGGCTAGCGGTAATTCCTCGGCGTACAATGAGCAGTTCTTC
clone_size: once
v_call: TRBV7-3
j_call: TRBJ2-1
d_call: TRBD2

cdr3_aa: CASSQVGQGKGSSYEQYF
cdr3_nt: TGCGCCAGCAGCCAAGTCGGACAGGGAAAGGGGAGCTCCTACGAGCAGTACTTC
clone_size: .
v_call: TRBV4-1
j_call: TRBJ2-7
d_call: TRBD1

cdr3_aa: CASSRFRGVTEAFF
cdr3_nt: TGCGCCAGCAGCCGGTTTCGGGGGGTCACTGAAGCTTTCTTT
clone_size: .
v_call: TRBV4-3
j_call: TRBJ1-1
d_call: .

cdr3_aa: CASSVAAGTDTQYF
cdr3_nt: TGTGCCAGCAGCGTAGCGGCGGGCACAGATACGCAGTATTTT
clone_size: .
v_call: TRBV9
j_call: TRBJ2-3
d_call: .

cdr3_aa: CASGTSGLGNEQFF
cdr3_nt: TGTGCCAGTGGGACTAGCGGCTTGGGGAATGAGCAGTTCTTC
clone_size: .
v_call: TRBV10-3
j_call: TRBJ2-1
d_call: TRBD2

cdr3_aa: CASSYQSFSLAYEQYF
cdr3_nt: TGTGCCAGCAGTTATCAGAGCTTTTCCCTTGCCTACGAGCAGTACTTC
clone_size: .
v_call: TRBV27
j_call: TRBJ2-7
d_call: .